The clone carrying this TCR beta chain was detected only once. This entry comes from a study of low-dose radiotherapy and immunotherapy resistance in tumors. Study information: Alpha and beta chains were covered, as first-strand cDNA relied on TRAV- and TRBV-specific primers.

V was cut by 4 bases and J by 7 bases, with 17 bases left in between. Germline-derived CDR1 and CDR2 are WSHSY and SAAADI. The length of the CDR3 is 14 residues. Time point specified: before trial treatment. Low-dose radiotherapy, low-dose cyclophosphamide, aspirin, ipilimumab and nivolumab were all given to the donors. The patients who were eligible all carried advanced solid tumors that lacked tumor-infiltrating lymphocytes, meaning the tumors were TIL-negative. A constant-region primer paired with the V-primer adapter amplified TCRs over about 19 PCR cycles. TCRdb re-called the reads through MiXCR, storing one row per CDR3 protein. The sample includes roughly 46,000 distinct CDR3 sequences, approximately 10% of them seen just once.

The TCR was taken from a female donor with ovarian cancer. Here the sequenced sample was PBMCs, taken before treatment. The V and J genes are TRBV10-2 and TRBJ2-7; maybe TRBD1 (5 bases). Here the CDR3 reads CASSGQGSTREQYF. CDR3 in DNA: TGCGCCAGCAGTGGTCAGGGTTCTACGAGGGAGCAGTACTTC.